This section outlines one T cell receptor beta chain sequence together with its context. Its antigen remains unknown. Only one heparinised blood draw was taken per donor, and its volume averaged around 110 mL. The sample belongs to a study of beta chain features in type 1 diabetes. General study findings and limits: Shorter TCRB CDR3s, moderately but significantly so, were found in Type 1 diabetes patients in all four CD4+ subsets. Patients with type 1 diabetes carried fewer insertions and had more deletions at their VDJ junctions. For patients, the naive, central memory and Treg TCRB repertoires appeared more alike than for healthy donors.

The CDR3 extends over 16 amino acids. Per the germline V gene, CDR1 is MDHEN and CDR2 is SYDVKM. V was pared by 4 bases and J by 3 bases, with 18 bases between. Every bit of the isolated RNA underwent reverse transcription, so sequencing read expressed TCRB transcripts. For naive, central memory and regulatory T cell samples, reads averaged approximately 3.6 million. Generated by immunoSEQ multiplex PCR, the TCRdb table keeps only in-frame clones and is missing some. The repertoire has about 180,000 clones, approximately 8.1% of them found once; the top ten carry about 0.9%. Sequencing input: central memory CD4+ T cells from blood. The chain uses TRBV28 and TRBJ2-5; D possibly corresponds to TRBD1 (5 bases). This TCR was recovered from a woman between 40 and 50 years old with type 1 diabetes. The CDR3 DNA is TGTGCCAGCAGTTCTACCATCCAGGGTAGGGAAGAGACCCAGTACTTC. The encoded protein is CASSSTIQGREETQYF.